These T cell receptor beta chains were read from a single sample in a study of blood T cell repertoires in COVID-19. The table came from immunoSEQ multiplex PCR; TCRdb's copy has only in-frame clones and leaves some out. Of roughly 230,000 clones listed, approximately 80% are singletons. The specimen was peripheral blood. These receptors were taken from a woman between 45 and 60 years old with acute or convalescent COVID-19. Both conserved end residues are part of each CDR3. The D gene is left open where the match is weak. Expanded clones get a size class; other rows say once, few or many, or leave the size out.

J,size,V,D,DNA,CDR3
TRBJ1-5,-,TRBV2,-,TGTGCCAGCACCAGGACACAAAATCAGCCCCAGCATTTT,CASTRTQNQPQHF
TRBJ2-2,-,TRBV4-1,TRBD1,TGCGCCAGCAGCCAAGATCATGGGACAGACACCGGGGAGCTGTTTTTT,CASSQDHGTDTGELFF
TRBJ2-1,-,TRBV19,TRBD1,TGTGCCAGTAGTGACAGGGTGTACAATGAGCAGTTCTTC,CASSDRVYNEQFF
TRBJ2-1,-,TRBV6-4,TRBD2,TGTGCCAGCAGTGACGGGGGGGCCTACAATGAGCAGTTCTTC,CASSDGGAYNEQFF
TRBJ2-3,-,TRBV11-2,TRBD2,TGTGCCAGCAGCTTCTTACGACTAGCATTTGGGACAGATACGCAGTATTTT,CASSFLRLAFGTDTQYF
TRBJ2-2,few,TRBV21-1,-,TGTGCCAGCAGCAAAGTCAGTTTTCTGACTAGCGGGGAGGTAAACACCGGGGAGCTGTTTTTT,CASSKVSFLTSGEVNTGELFF
TRBJ2-7,-,TRBV15,-,TGTGCCACCAGCAGCGAGCGGGCCGGGGACTACGAGCAGTACTTC,CATSSERAGDYEQYF
TRBJ1-2,-,TRBV5-1,TRBD1,TGCGCCAGCAGCTCCGAACTAGGGACAGATCGGGGCTACACCTTC,CASSSELGTDRGYTF
TRBJ2-1,-,TRBV2,-,TGTGCCAGCAGGGGTAGCGGAGCCTACAATGAGCAGTTCTTC,CASRGSGAYNEQFF
TRBJ2-7,once,TRBV10-3,-,TGTGCCATCAGTGGGAAGACCGACAGCTCCTACGAGCAGTACTTC,CAISGKTDSSYEQYF
TRBJ2-7,-,TRBV20-1,-,TGCAGTGCCGCCGGCTCCTACGAGCAGTACTTC,CSAAGSYEQYF
TRBJ2-5,-,TRBV7-3,TRBD2,TGTGCCAGCAGCTTAACGGGACTAGCGGAAGAGACCCAGTACTTC,CASSLTGLAEETQYF
TRBJ2-5,-,TRBV7-2,TRBD2,TGTGCCAGCAGCCCCCACTCGGGACTAGCGGGAGGGCCACCCGAGACCCAGTACTTC,CASSPHSGLAGGPPETQYF
TRBJ2-5,once,TRBV28,TRBD1,TGTGCCAGCAGTCCCCAGGGGACAGTCCAAGAGACCCAGTACTTC,CASSPQGTVQETQYF
TRBJ2-7,once,TRBV19,TRBD2,TGTGCCAGTAGTCGAGAGGGCGGGCTAGCGGGAGCTGGCGAGCAGTACTTC,CASSREGGLAGAGEQYF
TRBJ2-1,once,TRBV5-1,TRBD2,TGCGCCAGCAGCCTAAGGACTAGCGGGGGGGCCAATGAGCAGTTCTTC,CASSLRTSGGANEQFF
TRBJ2-7,-,TRBV19,TRBD2,TGTGCCAGTAGTATTCGGACTAGCGGGGATTACGAGCAGTACTTC,CASSIRTSGDYEQYF
TRBJ1-3,once,TRBV7-2,-,TGTGCCAGCAGCTCCTCGGGACTCGCTGGAAACACCATATATTTT,CASSSSGLAGNTIYF
TRBJ2-7,-,TRBV6-5,-,TGTGCCAGCAGCCCCCAGCAAGGAGCCTACGAGCAGTACTTC,CASSPQQGAYEQYF
TRBJ2-7,once,TRBV7-2,-,TGTGCCAGCAGCCTCGGCGGTAGCGGAGTCTCCTACGAGCAGTACTTC,CASSLGGSGVSYEQYF
TRBJ1-1,few,TRBV2,-,TGTGCCAGCAGTCAACAGGGTATGAACACTGAAGCTTTCTTT,CASSQQGMNTEAFF
TRBJ2-1,few,TRBV5-1,TRBD2,TGCGCCAGCAGCTTGGTTTCTCTAGCGGGGGTGGTGAGCTCCTACAATGAGCAGTTCTTC,CASSLVSLAGVVSSYNEQFF
TRBJ1-1,-,TRBV6-5,-,TGTGCCAGCAGGACAGGTTGGTCTGCCACTGAAGCTTTCTTT,CASRTGWSATEAFF
TRBJ2-3,-,TRBV7-9,TRBD2,TGTGCCAGCAGCTGGAGGACTAGCGGATACACAGATACGCAGTATTTT,CASSWRTSGYTDTQYF
TRBJ1-6,-,TRBV21-1,-,TGTGCCAGCAGCAAAGCAATAGACGTAGACTCGGCCTCACCCCTCCACTTT,CASSKAIDVDSASPLHF
TRBJ2-3,-,TRBV9,-,TGTGCCAGCAGCGCGGGGGACTCCACAGATACGCAGTATTTT,CASSAGDSTDTQYF
TRBJ2-3,-,TRBV5-1,-,TGCGCCAGCAGCTTGGCCACGCGAGATACGCAGTATTTT,CASSLATRDTQYF
TRBJ2-7,-,TRBV3-1/TRBV3-2,TRBD2,TGTGCCAGCAGCCCACGGACTAGCGGGCACTACGAGCAGTACTTC,CASSPRTSGHYEQYF
TRBJ1-2,-,TRBV30,TRBD1,TGTGCCTGGACTAGACAGGGGGTCTACTATGGCTACACCTTC,CAWTRQGVYYGYTF
TRBJ2-7,-,TRBV28,-,TGTGCCAGCAGCGTACAGGGAACTAGATACGAGCAGTACTTC,CASSVQGTRYEQYF
TRBJ1-6,-,TRBV9,TRBD1,TGTGCCAGCAGTAGACAGGGTGGACCCCTCCACTTT,CASSRQGGPLHF
TRBJ1-2,-,TRBV28,-,TGTGCCAGCAGTTCAGGACAGCTACTAGGCGGCTATGGCTACACCTTC,CASSSGQLLGGYGYTF
TRBJ2-3,-,TRBV4-1,-,TGCGCCAGCAGCCAACTCGGACAGACAGATACGCAGTATTTT,CASSQLGQTDTQYF
TRBJ2-3,-,TRBV5-1,-,TGCGCCAGCAGCTTGGCGGCGGGACAGCGGACGCAGTATTTT,CASSLAAGQRTQYF
TRBJ2-3,-,TRBV3-1/TRBV3-2,TRBD2,TGTGCCAGCAGCCAACCGGGACTAGCGGGTTCAAATACGCAGTATTTT,CASSQPGLAGSNTQYF
TRBJ1-2,-,TRBV21-1,-,TGTGCCAGCAGCAAAGGGTTTCTGGGGCCCCAACATCCTTTCTATGGCTACACCTTC,CASSKGFLGPQHPFYGYTF
TRBJ2-5,few,TRBV24-1,-,TGTGACCACCAAGAGGGTAGCCAAGAGACCCAGTACTTC,CDHQEGSQETQYF
TRBJ2-1,-,TRBV15,-,TGTGCCACCAGCAGATCCCCCGGGGACAATGAGCAGTTCTTC,CATSRSPGDNEQFF
TRBJ2-1,once,TRBV18,TRBD2,TGTGCCAGCTCACCGAGCGGGAGATACAATGAGCAGTTCTTC,CASSPSGRYNEQFF
TRBJ1-5,few,TRBV6-1,-,TGTGCCAGCAGTGAACAGAGCAGGCCAAGCAATCAGCCCCAGCATTTT,CASSEQSRPSNQPQHF
TRBJ2-5,-,TRBV21-1,-,TGTGCCAGCAGCAAAGAACTAGCGGGGGGGCCTAGAGAGACCCAGTACTTC,CASSKELAGGPRETQYF
TRBJ1-1,-,TRBV4-1,TRBD1,TGCGCCAGCAGCCAAGGACAGGGGGCCTCTGAAGCTTTCTTT,CASSQGQGASEAFF
TRBJ2-6,-,TRBV19,-,TGTGCCAGTGGCCTAGCAGTTGGCTCTGGGGCCAACGTCCTGACTTTC,CASGLAVGSGANVLTF
TRBJ1-4,few,TRBV19,-,TGTGCCAGCGAAAGGGGGTCCGAAAAACTGTTTTTT,CASERGSEKLFF
TRBJ1-6,-,TRBV18,-,TGTGCCAGCTCACAGGGGGAGGGTTCACCCCTCCACTTT,CASSQGEGSPLHF
TRBJ2-6,-,TRBV19,TRBD2,TGTGCCAGTGGGGAGGGCGCTGGGGCCAACGTCCTGACTTTC,CASGEGAGANVLTF
TRBJ1-2,few,TRBV5-6,TRBD1,TGTGCCAGCACCGGGACAGTTAACTATGGCTACACCTTC,CASTGTVNYGYTF
TRBJ1-2,-,TRBV24-1,-,TGTGCCACCCTAACAGGGAACTATGGCTACACCTTC,CATLTGNYGYTF
TRBJ1-1,few,TRBV28,-,TGTGCCAGCAGCTTGCGTCCTCCCATGAACACTGAAGCTTTCTTT,CASSLRPPMNTEAFF
TRBJ2-5,-,TRBV28,TRBD2,TGTGCCAGCAGTTTAGGCGGGGGGGCACGAGAGACCCAGTACTTC,CASSLGGGARETQYF
TRBJ2-1,-,TRBV9,TRBD2,TGTGCCAGCAGCGCGGGACTAGCGGGAGGGGATGAGCAGTTCTTC,CASSAGLAGGDEQFF
TRBJ2-1,-,TRBV24-1,TRBD2,TGTGCCACCAGTGTTTCGGAGGCGGGAGTCGATGAGCAGTTCTTC,CATSVSEAGVDEQFF
TRBJ1-5,-,TRBV15,TRBD1,TGTGCCACCAGCCTCGGGACAGGGGTTAGCAATCAGCCCCAGCATTTT,CATSLGTGVSNQPQHF
TRBJ1-5,-,TRBV6-5,-,TGTGCCAGAAATAAGAGGGACATCACTAATCAGCCCCAGCATTTT,CARNKRDITNQPQHF